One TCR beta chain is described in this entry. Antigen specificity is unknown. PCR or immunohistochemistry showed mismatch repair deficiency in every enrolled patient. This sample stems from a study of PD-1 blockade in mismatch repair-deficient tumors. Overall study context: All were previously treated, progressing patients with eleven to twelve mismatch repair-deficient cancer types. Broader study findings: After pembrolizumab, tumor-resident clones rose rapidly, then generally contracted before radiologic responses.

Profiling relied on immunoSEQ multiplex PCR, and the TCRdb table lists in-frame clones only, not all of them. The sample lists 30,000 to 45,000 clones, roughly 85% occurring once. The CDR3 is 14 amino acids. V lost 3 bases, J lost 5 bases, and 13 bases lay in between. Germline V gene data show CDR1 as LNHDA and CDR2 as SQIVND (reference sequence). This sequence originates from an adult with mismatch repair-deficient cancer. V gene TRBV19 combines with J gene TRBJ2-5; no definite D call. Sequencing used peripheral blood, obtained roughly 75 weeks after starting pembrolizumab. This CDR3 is CASSISLLGETQYF. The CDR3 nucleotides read TGTGCCAGTAGTATCTCCCTCCTAGGGGAGACCCAGTACTTC.